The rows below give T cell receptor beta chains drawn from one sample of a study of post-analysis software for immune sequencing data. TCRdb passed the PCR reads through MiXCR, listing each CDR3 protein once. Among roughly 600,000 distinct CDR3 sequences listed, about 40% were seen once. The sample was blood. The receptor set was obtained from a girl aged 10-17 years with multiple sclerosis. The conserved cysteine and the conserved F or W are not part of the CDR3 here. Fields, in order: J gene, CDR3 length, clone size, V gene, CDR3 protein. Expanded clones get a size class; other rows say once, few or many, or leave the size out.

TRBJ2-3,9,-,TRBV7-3,APRGPDTQY
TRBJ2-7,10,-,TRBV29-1,SVEVGAYEQY
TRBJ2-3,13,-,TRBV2,ASGRGSVYTDTQY
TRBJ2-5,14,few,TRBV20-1,SARDRVRGAQETQY
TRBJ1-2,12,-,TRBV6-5,ASTDRDGNYGYT
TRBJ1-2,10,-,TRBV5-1,ASSLGGEGYT
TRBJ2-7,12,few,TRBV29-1,SVRGQGSFYEQY
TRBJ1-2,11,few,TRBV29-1,SAQGPSLDGYT
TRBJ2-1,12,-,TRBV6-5,ASSAGRFSDEQF
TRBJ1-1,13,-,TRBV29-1,SVERKGTVNTEAF
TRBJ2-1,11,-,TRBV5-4,ASSFERYNEQF
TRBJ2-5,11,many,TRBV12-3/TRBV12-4,ASRTLGGGTQY
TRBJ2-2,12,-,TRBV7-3,ASSLTDSTGELF
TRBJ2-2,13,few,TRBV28,ASNKKTVITGELF
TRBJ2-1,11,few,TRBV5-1,ASSLGFGNEQF
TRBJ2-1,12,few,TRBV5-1,ASSLILVDGEQF
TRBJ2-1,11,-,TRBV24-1,ATSDLGTSYKF
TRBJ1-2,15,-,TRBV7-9,ASSSTKGGAVGHGYT
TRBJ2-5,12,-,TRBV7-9,ASSERGQTETHY
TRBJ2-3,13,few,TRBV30,AWSLPRVSTDTQY
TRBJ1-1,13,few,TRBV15,ATSTQGNGRTEAF
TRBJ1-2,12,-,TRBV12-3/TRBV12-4,ASSIIRQNYGYT
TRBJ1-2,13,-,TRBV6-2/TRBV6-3,ASSYRTGTGHGYT
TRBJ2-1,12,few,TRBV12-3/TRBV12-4,ASSFAETYNEQF
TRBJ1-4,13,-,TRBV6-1,ASSPQMGSNEKLF
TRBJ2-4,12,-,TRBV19,ATGGTFSENIQY